The 10 T cell receptor beta chains below come from one sample, sequenced in a study of blood T cell repertoires in COVID-19. Only in-frame clones appear in the TCRdb table, and some are missing; sequencing was by immunoSEQ multiplex PCR. The repertoire holds around 120,000 clones, with about 89% as singletons. The sample was peripheral blood. These receptors all come from a woman in her 70s with acute or convalescent COVID-19.

The sample holds a few counts of this clone. The genes are TRBV28 and TRBJ2-5; possible D gene TRBD1, 6 bases. CDR1 MDHEN and CDR2 SYDVKM come from the germline V gene. V was pared by 4 bases and J by 3 bases, with 9 bases between. CDR3 length: 13 amino acids. CDR3 DNA sequence: TGTGCCAGCAGTTGGAACAGGGAAGAGACCCAGTACTTC. Its translation: CASSWNREETQYF.

This rearrangement joins TRBV7-9 to TRBJ1-2, with 7 bases lining up with TRBD1. V was pared by 5 bases and J by 3 bases, with 3 bases of the junction left unmatched. The CDR3 is 13 amino acids. In germline, CDR1 is SEHNR, CDR2 FQNEAQ (reference sequence). CDR3 residues: CASSNDRDYGYTF. In nucleotides, the CDR3 is TGTGCCAGCAGCAACGACAGGGACTATGGCTACACCTTC.

V is TRBV5-4 and J is TRBJ2-7; 8 bases are a match to TRBD2. Germline V gene lookup returns CDR1 SGHNT and CDR2 YYREEE (reference sequence). Losses at the gene ends were 6 bases for V and 5 bases for J; bases not matched to a gene: 7. The CDR3 sequence is 13 residues long. CDR3 nucleotide sequence: TGTGCCAGCAAAACCCGGGGGGGGGACGAGCAGTACTTC. Translated: CASKTRGGDEQYF.

The rearrangement joins TRBV10-1 to TRBJ2-7, with a possible D match to TRBD1 (6 bases). From germline, CDR1 is WNHNN and CDR2 SYGVQD (reference sequence). CDR3 length: 15 residues. V lost 5 bases and J 0 bases, leaving 14 bases between the germline ends. The CDR3 spells CASSWGRSSSYEQYF. In nucleotides, the CDR3 is TGCGCCAGCAGTTGGGGGCGGTCGAGCTCCTACGAGCAGTACTTC.

This chain uses TRBV4-1 with TRBJ2-3; D not certain. Germline V gene lookup returns CDR1 MGHRA and CDR2 YSYEKL. Between the trimmed V and J ends, which lost 6 bases and 0 bases, there was a span of 7 bases. CDR3 length: 13 amino acids. The CDR3 nucleotides are TGCGCCAGCAGGGCGAGGAGCACAGATACGCAGTATTTT. Protein: CASRARSTDTQYF.

The chain joins TRBV2 to TRBJ1-5; D uncertain. Trimming removed 6 bases from V and 2 bases from J, with 8 bases in between. The V gene's germline CDR1 is SNHLY and CDR2 FYNNEI. This CDR3 has 13 residues. CDR3 bases: TGTGCCAGCAGAGACTCGGGCAATCAGCCCCAGCATTTT. It specifies CASRDSGNQPQHF.

The J gene is TRBJ1-5, the V gene TRBV7-9, with 10 bases fitting TRBD1. Trimming at V came to 4 bases and at J to 6 bases, leaving 6 bases not matched to a gene. The CDR3 length is 15 residues. CDR1 and CDR2 from the germline V gene are SEHNR and FQNEAQ (reference sequence). The CDR3 coding sequence is TGTGCCAGCAGCTCGACAGGGGGCTGGGGTCAGCCCCAGCATTTT. It specifies CASSSTGGWGQPQHF.

This clone was detected only once. J is TRBJ2-3 and V is TRBV9; 8 positions match TRBD2. The CDR3 loop spans 18 amino acids. Germline CDR1 and CDR2: SGDLS and YYNGEE. Trimming removed 0 bases from V and 1 base from J; junction bases left unmatched: 10. The CDR3 is CASSVGGSGASGTDTQYF. CDR3 DNA: TGTGCCAGCAGCGTAGGCGGTAGCGGGGCATCCGGCACAGATACGCAGTATTTT.

A remark on this clone: At one end, the junction sequence differs from germline, possibly due to a read error. V gene TRBV28 combines with J gene TRBJ1-1, with TRBD1 matching 8 bases. This CDR3 has 13 amino acids. The germline V gene has CDR1 MDHEN and CDR2 SYDVKM. The CDR3 nucleotides read TGTGCCACCCTTACCGGACAGGGCACTAAAGCTTTCTTT. It encodes CATLTGQGTKAFF.

The chain carries TRBV5-5 and TRBJ1-1; no firm D call. The V gene lost 0 bases and the J gene lost 1 base, with 7 bases spanning the gap. In germline, CDR1 is SGHKS, CDR2 YYEKEE (reference sequence). This CDR3 spans 14 amino acids. The CDR3 bases are TGTGCCAGCAGCTTGGCCCTGGCGAACACTGAAGCTTTCTTT. Translated, it gives CASSLALANTEAFF.